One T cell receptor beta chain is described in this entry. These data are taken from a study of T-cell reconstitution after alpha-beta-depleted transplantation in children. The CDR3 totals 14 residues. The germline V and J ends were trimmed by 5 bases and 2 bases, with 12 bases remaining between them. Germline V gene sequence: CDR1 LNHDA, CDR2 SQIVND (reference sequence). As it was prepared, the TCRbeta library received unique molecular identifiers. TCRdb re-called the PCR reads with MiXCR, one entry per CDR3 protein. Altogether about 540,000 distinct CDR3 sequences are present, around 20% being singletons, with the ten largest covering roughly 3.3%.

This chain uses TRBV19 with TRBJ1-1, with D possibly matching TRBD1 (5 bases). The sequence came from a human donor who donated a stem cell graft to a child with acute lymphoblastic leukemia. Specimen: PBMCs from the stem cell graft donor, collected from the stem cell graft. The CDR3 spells CASSPSTVNTEAFF. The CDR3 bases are TGTGCCAGTAGTCCCTCGACAGTTAACACTGAAGCTTTCTTT.